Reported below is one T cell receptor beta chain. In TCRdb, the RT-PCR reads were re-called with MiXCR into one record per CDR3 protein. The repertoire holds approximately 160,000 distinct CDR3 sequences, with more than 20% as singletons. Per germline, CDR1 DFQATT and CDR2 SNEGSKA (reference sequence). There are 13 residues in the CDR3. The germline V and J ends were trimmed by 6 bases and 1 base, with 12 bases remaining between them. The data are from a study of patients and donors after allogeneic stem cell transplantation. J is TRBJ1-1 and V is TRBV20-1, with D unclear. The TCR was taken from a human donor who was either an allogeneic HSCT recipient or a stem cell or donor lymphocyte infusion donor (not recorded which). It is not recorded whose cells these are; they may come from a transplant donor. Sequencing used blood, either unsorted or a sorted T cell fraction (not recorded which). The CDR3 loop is CSAEDGQNTEAFF. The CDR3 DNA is TGCAGTGCCGAGGACGGCCAGAACACTGAAGCTTTCTTT.